This TCR beta chain was identified during a study of identical twins. Regarding the study as a whole: Out-of-frame alpha sequences shared by twins were enriched for low generation probability. Conclusions relied on cross-sectional statistical analysis, not following the same donors.

TCRdb processed the 5' RACE reads anew with MiXCR; each CDR3 protein has one entry. The sample has about 200,000 distinct CDR3 sequences; about a tenth are singletons. The V and J ends lost 3 bases and 7 bases, in that order; junction bases with no gene match: 7. From germline, CDR1 is SGHNT and CDR2 YYREEE (reference sequence). This CDR3 is 16 amino acids long. Only a few counts were recorded for this clonotype. As yet, its antigen is unknown. The genes are TRBV5-4 and TRBJ1-6; 10 nucleotides align to TRBD1. The TCR sequence derives from a woman aged 18-35 years in good health. Sample: memory (CD45RO+) T cells sorted from blood. CDR3 in amino acids: CASSSGQGRSNSPLHF. The CDR3 nucleotides read TGTGCCAGCAGCTCGGGACAGGGGAGATCCAATTCACCCCTCCACTTT.